This T cell receptor (beta chain) originates from a study of human T cells and chemical hapten exposure. Time point denoted: patch test 3, about 24 weeks after DPC sensitization. Described treatment: therapeutic diphenylcyclopropenone sensitization with weekly scalp DPC. V shed 4 bases and J 2 bases; nucleotides not matched to a gene: 4. CDR3 length: 16 amino acids. Germline CDR1 reads LGHNA; CDR2 reads YNFKEQ. TCRdb independently ran MiXCR on the RACE reads; one entry per CDR3 protein. The table includes approximately 97,000 distinct CDR3 sequences, around 25% detected once. This specimen consisted of whole blood, obtained in connection with sensitization to the hapten diphenylcyclopropenone (DPC). This TCR came from a man between 35 and 55 years old with alopecia areata. Some clones in this sample may be carry-over from other donors' samples. J is TRBJ2-3 and V is TRBV4-2; 12 bases match TRBD2. The CDR3 sequence is CASSPTSGRATDTQYF. In nucleotides, the CDR3 is TGTGCCAGCAGCCCGACTAGCGGGAGAGCCACAGATACGCAGTATTTT.